Below, 7 T cell receptor beta chains from the same sample are listed, as sequenced in a study of cytomegalovirus exposure and HLA in healthy donors. Both 60 Vbeta primers and 13 Jbeta primers went into the PCR. Data came from immunoSEQ multiplex PCR; TCRdb stores just in-frame clones and leaves some out. Of about 190,000 clones listed, 60% to 80% were seen once; the top ten hold 2% to 2.5%. Material for sequencing was PBMCs. These receptors all come from a woman aged 30 to 39 in good health and CMV-seropositive.

The chain uses TRBV30 and TRBJ2-7; TRBD1 is a possible D gene (6 bases). Germline loops: CDR1 GTSNPN, CDR2 SVGIG (reference sequence). The CDR3 runs 14 residues. The ends were cut back, 0 bases at V and 4 bases at J, with 13 bases in the middle. The CDR3 DNA reads as TGTGCCTGGAGTGTTGGGGGCGCGCGTTACGAGCAGTACTTC. Its translation: CAWSVGGARYEQYF.

This chain links TRBV6-1 with TRBJ2-7; TRBD2 matches at 8 bases. The CDR3 has 15 amino acids. V gave up 7 bases and J gave up 0 bases; unmatched junction bases: 8. Germline-derived CDR1 and CDR2 are MNHNS and SASEGT. The CDR3 here is CASTRGTSISYEQYF. The CDR3 DNA sequence: TGTGCCAGCACCCGCGGGACTAGTATCTCCTACGAGCAGTACTTC.

The chain joins TRBV6-5 to TRBJ2-1; TRBD2 agrees at 9 bases. The CDR3 is 15 residues long. Per germline, CDR1 MNHEY and CDR2 SVGAGI. V was clipped by 6 bases and J by 3 bases; unmatched bases: 6. CDR3 protein: CASREIAGVYNEQFF. The DNA for the CDR3 is TGTGCCAGCAGGGAAATAGCGGGGGTCTACAATGAGCAGTTCTTC.

The chain employs TRBV7-9 and TRBJ2-2; D possibly corresponds to TRBD1 (6 bases). CDR3 size: 14 residues. The V gene's germline CDR1 is SEHNR and CDR2 FQNEAQ (reference sequence). Between the trimmed V and J ends, which lost 5 bases and 3 bases, there was a span of 10 bases. CDR3 sequence (DNA): TGTGCCAGCAGCCAACGACAGGACACCGGGGAGCTGTTTTTT. Translated: CASSQRQDTGELFF.

The gene calls are TRBV6-6 and TRBJ1-6, with 8 bases fitting TRBD1. This CDR3 region has 16 residues. Losses at the gene ends were 6 bases for V and 8 bases for J; bases not matched to a gene: 12. CDR1 is MNHNY and CDR2 is SVGAGI in the germline V gene (reference sequence). The CDR3 nucleotides are TGTGCCAGCAGCTTACTCCCCCAGGGGGCGGATTCACCCCTCCACTTT. It yields the protein CASSLLPQGADSPLHF.

The genes are TRBV6-5 and TRBJ2-7, with D maybe TRBD1 (6 bases). The CDR3 length is 15 residues. Germline values: CDR1 MNHEY, CDR2 SVGAGI. Trimming shortened V by 6 bases and J by 0 bases, and 15 bases separated the two germline ends. CDR3 protein: CASRTGQTNSYEQYF. The CDR3 region has the DNA TGTGCCAGCAGGACAGGACAGACAAACTCCTACGAGCAGTACTTC.

CDR3: CASTQREKQYF. CDR3 coding DNA: TGTGCCAGCACCCAGCGGGAGAAGCAGTACTTC. The chain couples TRBV28 to TRBJ2-7, with 8 bases that match TRBD2. The length of the CDR3 is 11 residues. Germline CDR1 reads MDHEN; CDR2 reads SYDVKM. J gave up 8 bases and V 7 bases, and 4 bases lay outside the gene matches.